What follows is one TCR beta chain and its context. This entry comes from a study of blood T cells in healthy people across ages. V was pared by 3 bases and J by 1 base, with 10 bases between. CDR3 length: 14 amino acids. CDR1 is MDHEN, CDR2 SYDVKM, per germline. For the second PCR, which ran for roughly 6 to 11 cycles, a sample-barcoded 5' primer and a J-beta primer mix were used. Researchers report that each sample yielded at least 3 million CDR3-containing paired-end reads. TCRdb ran MiXCR on the 5' RACE reads and lists one entry per CDR3 protein. The sample gives under 700,000 distinct CDR3 sequences, approximately 25% of which show up once; around 10% is in the top ten. These data were likewise used in another study, on T cells of mothers and their children.

The clonotype comes from a boy aged 10-17 years in good health. The V and J genes are TRBV28 and TRBJ2-7; the D call may be TRBD1 or TRBD2 (6 bases each). Source material: blood. CDR3 loop: CASSFRGGSYEQYF. The CDR3, as DNA: TGTGCCAGCAGTTTTCGAGGGGGGTCCTACGAGCAGTACTTC.